Here is one TCR beta chain with its context. As yet, its antigen is unknown. This entry belongs to a study of post-analysis software for immune sequencing data. Looking at the study overall: Relapsing-remitting, secondary progressive and progressive-relapsing multiple sclerosis were all included among the disease courses.

The CDR3 is made up of 16 amino acids. Trimming left V 4 bases short and J 1 base short, with 13 bases between. From germline, CDR1 is ENHRY and CDR2 SYGVKD. Study observations and caveats: With TRBV5-6, TRBV5-1 and TRBV20-1 included, about 5 TRBV segments were more frequent in patients than in controls. Clustering by F measure revealed strong co-clustering among samples prepared together in one batch. When compared against controls, multiple sclerosis patients showed significantly lower normalized Chao1 diversity.

Built from TCR beta cDNA, the libraries had unique molecular identifiers in them. The T cell input of roughly 0.9 to 11 million gave 400,000 to 500,000 cDNA molecules. TCRdb called the PCR reads again in MiXCR, with one record for every CDR3 protein. The table shows 250,000 to 300,000 distinct CDR3 sequences, with about 40% occurring only once. The receptor was isolated from a girl aged 5-17 years with multiple sclerosis. Sample: blood. The V gene is TRBV10-3, the J gene TRBJ2-2; unclear D gene. The DNA for the CDR3 is TGTGCCATCAGTGCTAAGAAAGGGCTGAACACCGGGGAGCTGTTTTTT. Translation: CAISAKKGLNTGELFF.